This T cell receptor beta chain was obtained from a study of blood T cell repertoires in COVID-19. The CDR3 length is 16 residues. CDR1 MNHNY and CDR2 SVGAGI come from the germline V gene (reference sequence). V was clipped by 5 bases and J by 4 bases; unmatched bases: 6. The repertoire was sequenced with immunoSEQ multiplex PCR; TCRdb's copy has only in-frame clones and lacks some. The sample carries about 370,000 clones, about 87% recorded once. The clonotype originates from a woman aged 25 to 39 with COVID-19, enrolled during active disease. Material: peripheral blood. The rearrangement joins TRBV6-6 to TRBJ2-1; 12 bases are a match to TRBD2. This CDR3 reads CASSQLAGGAYNEQFF. The CDR3 nucleotides read TGTGCCAGCAGTCAACTAGCGGGAGGAGCATACAATGAGCAGTTCTTC.